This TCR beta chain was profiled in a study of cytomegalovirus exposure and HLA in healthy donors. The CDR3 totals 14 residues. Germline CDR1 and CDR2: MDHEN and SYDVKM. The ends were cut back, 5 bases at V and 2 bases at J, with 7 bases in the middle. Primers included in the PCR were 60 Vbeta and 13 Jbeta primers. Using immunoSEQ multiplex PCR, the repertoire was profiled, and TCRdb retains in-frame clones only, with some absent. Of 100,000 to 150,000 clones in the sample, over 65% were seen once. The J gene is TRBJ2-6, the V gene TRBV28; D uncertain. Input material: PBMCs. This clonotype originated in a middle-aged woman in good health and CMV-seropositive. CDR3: CASSPSAGANVLTF. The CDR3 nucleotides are TGTGCCAGCAGTCCTTCTGCTGGGGCCAACGTCCTGACTTTC.